Listed below are T cell receptor beta chains from one sample, sequenced in a study of technical replicates of blood from several donors. The assay was immunoSEQ multiplex PCR, and TCRdb's table has in-frame clones only and misses some. The sample gives about 89,000 clones, around 94% of which show up once; around 0.25% is in the top ten. Sequencing was performed on T cells isolated from PBMCs. These receptors came from a human donor in good health. Both conserved end residues are part of each CDR3. Fields, in order: CDR3 DNA, CDR3 protein, V gene, clone size, J gene, D gene. The D gene is left open where the match is weak. Size values are once, few and many counts, or a class for expanded clones, and some rows have none.

cdr3_nt: TGTGCCAGCTCACTCACTGGACAGGCCGGGGAGACCCAGTACTTC
cdr3_aa: CASSLTGQAGETQYF
v_call: TRBV18
clone_size: -
j_call: TRBJ2-5
d_call: TRBD1

cdr3_nt: TGTGCCAGCAGCGCGCTTAGCGGGAGGGCCCCCGGGGAGCTGTTTTTT
cdr3_aa: CASSALSGRAPGELFF
v_call: TRBV9
clone_size: -
j_call: TRBJ2-2
d_call: TRBD2

cdr3_nt: TGTGCCAGCAGTAGAGGAGAGACCCAGTACTTC
cdr3_aa: CASSRGETQYF
v_call: TRBV6-6
clone_size: -
j_call: TRBJ2-5
d_call: -

cdr3_nt: TGTGCCAGCAGCTTAGGGGCGGGGAGGGGAAACTATGCCAAAAACATTCAGTACTTC
cdr3_aa: CASSLGAGRGNYAKNIQYF
v_call: TRBV13
clone_size: -
j_call: TRBJ2-4
d_call: TRBD2

cdr3_nt: TGCGCCAGCAGCTTGCCTAGTCGGGCAGATACGCAGTATTTT
cdr3_aa: CASSLPSRADTQYF
v_call: TRBV5-1
clone_size: -
j_call: TRBJ2-3
d_call: -

cdr3_nt: TGCGCCAGCAGCTTGGCCCCCCTCAGCTCCTACAATGAGCAGTTCTTC
cdr3_aa: CASSLAPLSSYNEQFF
v_call: TRBV5-1
clone_size: -
j_call: TRBJ2-1
d_call: -

cdr3_nt: TGTGCCAGCAGTTCCACCTGGGGCGCGTCCTACGAGCAGTACTTC
cdr3_aa: CASSSTWGASYEQYF
v_call: TRBV5-6
clone_size: -
j_call: TRBJ2-7
d_call: -

cdr3_nt: TGTGCCAGCAGTGGGGCTACAGCCTCCATCTACGAGCAGTACTTC
cdr3_aa: CASSGATASIYEQYF
v_call: TRBV2
clone_size: -
j_call: TRBJ2-7
d_call: -

cdr3_nt: TGTGCCAGCAGTGAACTTGCGCGGAACACTGAAGCTTTCTTT
cdr3_aa: CASSELARNTEAFF
v_call: TRBV6-1
clone_size: -
j_call: TRBJ1-1
d_call: -

cdr3_nt: TGTGCCAGCAGTTACTCTAGGAACACTGAAGCTTTCTTT
cdr3_aa: CASSYSRNTEAFF
v_call: TRBV6-5
clone_size: -
j_call: TRBJ1-1
d_call: -

cdr3_nt: TGTGCCACCAGCAGAAGGACAATCGCCTACGAGCAGTACTTC
cdr3_aa: CATSRRTIAYEQYF
v_call: TRBV15
clone_size: -
j_call: TRBJ2-7
d_call: -

cdr3_nt: TGCGCCAGCAGCTTGGTAACCACAGGGGCGGGGACTGAAGCTTTCTTT
cdr3_aa: CASSLVTTGAGTEAFF
v_call: TRBV5-1
clone_size: -
j_call: TRBJ1-1
d_call: TRBD1

cdr3_nt: TGTGCCAGCAGTGGTTTCAGGGGCGGCTATAGCAATCAGCCCCAGCATTTT
cdr3_aa: CASSGFRGGYSNQPQHF
v_call: TRBV2
clone_size: -
j_call: TRBJ1-5
d_call: -

cdr3_nt: TGTGCCAGCAGCCGGGACATTTTCTATGGCTACACCTTC
cdr3_aa: CASSRDIFYGYTF
v_call: TRBV27
clone_size: -
j_call: TRBJ1-2
d_call: -

cdr3_nt: TGTGCCTGGAGTCCTCGGGAGACCCAGTACTTC
cdr3_aa: CAWSPRETQYF
v_call: TRBV30
clone_size: -
j_call: TRBJ2-5
d_call: -

cdr3_nt: TGTGCCAGCAGTGATGACAGGGAGGTATCACCCCTCCACTTT
cdr3_aa: CASSDDREVSPLHF
v_call: TRBV9
clone_size: -
j_call: TRBJ1-6
d_call: TRBD1

cdr3_nt: TGTGCCAGTAGTTGGGGGGGGCACACTGAAGCTTTCTTT
cdr3_aa: CASSWGGHTEAFF
v_call: TRBV19
clone_size: once
j_call: TRBJ1-1
d_call: -

cdr3_nt: TGTGCCAGCAGCTCGGGGGTCGGACTAGCGGTTGGGTATACGCAGTATTTT
cdr3_aa: CASSSGVGLAVGYTQYF
v_call: TRBV7-3
clone_size: -
j_call: TRBJ2-3
d_call: TRBD2

cdr3_nt: TGTGCCAGCAGTTACTCGTCAGATCAGCCCCAGCATTTT
cdr3_aa: CASSYSSDQPQHF
v_call: TRBV6-5
clone_size: -
j_call: TRBJ1-5
d_call: -

cdr3_nt: TGTGCCATCAGTGAGTCCGTAGCAGCACAGGCCCCAGATACTACGCAGTATTTT
cdr3_aa: CAISESVAAQAPDTTQYF
v_call: TRBV10-3
clone_size: -
j_call: TRBJ2-3
d_call: -